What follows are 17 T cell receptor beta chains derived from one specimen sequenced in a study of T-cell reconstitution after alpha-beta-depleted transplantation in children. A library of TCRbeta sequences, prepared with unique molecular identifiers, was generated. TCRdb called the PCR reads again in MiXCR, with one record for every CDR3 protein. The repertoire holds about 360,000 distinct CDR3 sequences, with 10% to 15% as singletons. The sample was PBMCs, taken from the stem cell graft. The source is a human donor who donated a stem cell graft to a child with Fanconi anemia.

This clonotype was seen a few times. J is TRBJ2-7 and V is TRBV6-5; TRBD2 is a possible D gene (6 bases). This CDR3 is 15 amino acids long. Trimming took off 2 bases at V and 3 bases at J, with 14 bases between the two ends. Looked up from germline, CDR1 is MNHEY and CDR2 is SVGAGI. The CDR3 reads CASSYLPGSDYEQYF. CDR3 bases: TGTGCCAGCAGTTACCTCCCCGGGAGCGACTACGAGCAGTACTTC.

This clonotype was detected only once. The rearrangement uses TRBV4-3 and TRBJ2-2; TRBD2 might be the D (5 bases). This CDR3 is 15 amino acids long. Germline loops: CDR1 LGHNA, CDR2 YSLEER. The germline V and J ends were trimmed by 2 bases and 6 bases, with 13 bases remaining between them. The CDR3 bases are TGCGCCAGCAGCCAATTGGCGGGCGGACCCGGGGAGCTGTTTTTT. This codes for CASSQLAGGPGELFF.

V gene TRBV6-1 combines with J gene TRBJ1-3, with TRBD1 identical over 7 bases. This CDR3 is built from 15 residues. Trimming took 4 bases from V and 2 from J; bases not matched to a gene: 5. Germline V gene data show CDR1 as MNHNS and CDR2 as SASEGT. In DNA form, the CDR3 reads TGTGCCAGCAGTGTGACGACAGGGACTGGAAACACCATATATTTT. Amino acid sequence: CASSVTTGTGNTIYF.

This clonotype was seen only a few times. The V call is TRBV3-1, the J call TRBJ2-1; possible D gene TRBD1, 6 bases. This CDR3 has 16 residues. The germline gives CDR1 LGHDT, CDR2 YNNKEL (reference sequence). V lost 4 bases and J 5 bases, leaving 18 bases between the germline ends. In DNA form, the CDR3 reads TGTGCCAGCAGCCCAGGGGCCCCGATCCCCAACAATGAGCAGTTCTTC. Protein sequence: CASSPGAPIPNNEQFF.

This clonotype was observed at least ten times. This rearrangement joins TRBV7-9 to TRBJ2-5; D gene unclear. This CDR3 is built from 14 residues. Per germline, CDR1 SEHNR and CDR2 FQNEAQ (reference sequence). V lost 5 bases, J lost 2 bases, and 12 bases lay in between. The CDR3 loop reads CASSHPDVQETQYF. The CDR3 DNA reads TGTGCCAGCAGCCACCCGGACGTTCAAGAGACCCAGTACTTC.

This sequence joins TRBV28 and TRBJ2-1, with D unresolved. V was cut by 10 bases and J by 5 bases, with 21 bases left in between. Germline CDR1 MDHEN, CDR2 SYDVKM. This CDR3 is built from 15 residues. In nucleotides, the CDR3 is TGTGCCACCCCTGCGGCGGCAACTCGGAACAATGAGCAGTTCTTC. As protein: CATPAAATRNNEQFF.

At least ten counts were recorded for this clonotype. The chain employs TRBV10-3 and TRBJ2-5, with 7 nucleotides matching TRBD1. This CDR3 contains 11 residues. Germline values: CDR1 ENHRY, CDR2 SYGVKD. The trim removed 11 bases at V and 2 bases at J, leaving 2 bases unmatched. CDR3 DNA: TGTGCCTCACAGGGGCAAGAGACCCAGTACTTC. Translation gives CASQGQETQYF.

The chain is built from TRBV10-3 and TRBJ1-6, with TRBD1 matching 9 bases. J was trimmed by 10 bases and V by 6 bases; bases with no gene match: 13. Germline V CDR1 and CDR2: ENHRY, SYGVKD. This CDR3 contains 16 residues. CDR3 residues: CAIRPGTGYQHSPLHF. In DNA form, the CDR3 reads TGTGCCATCAGGCCCGGGACAGGGTACCAACACTCACCCCTCCACTTT.

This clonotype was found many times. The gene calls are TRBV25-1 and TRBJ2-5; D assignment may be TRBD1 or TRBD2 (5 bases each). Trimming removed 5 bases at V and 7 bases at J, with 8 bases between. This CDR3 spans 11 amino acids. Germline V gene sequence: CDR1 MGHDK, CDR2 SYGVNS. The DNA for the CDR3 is TGTGCCAGCAGTATCGGGGCGACCCAGTACTTC. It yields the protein CASSIGATQYF.

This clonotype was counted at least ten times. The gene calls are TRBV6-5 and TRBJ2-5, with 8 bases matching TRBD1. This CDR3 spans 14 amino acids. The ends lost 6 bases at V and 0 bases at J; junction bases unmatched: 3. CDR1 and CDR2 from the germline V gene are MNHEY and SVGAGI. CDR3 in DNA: TGTGCCAGCAGGGTGGACAGGGACCAAGAGACCCAGTACTTC. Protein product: CASRVDRDQETQYF.

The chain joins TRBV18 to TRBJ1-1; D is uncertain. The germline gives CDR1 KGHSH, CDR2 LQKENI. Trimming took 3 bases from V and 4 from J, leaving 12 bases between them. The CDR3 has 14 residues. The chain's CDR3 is CASSPNRFGTEAFF. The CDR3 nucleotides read TGTGCCAGCTCACCGAATCGGTTTGGCACTGAAGCTTTCTTT.

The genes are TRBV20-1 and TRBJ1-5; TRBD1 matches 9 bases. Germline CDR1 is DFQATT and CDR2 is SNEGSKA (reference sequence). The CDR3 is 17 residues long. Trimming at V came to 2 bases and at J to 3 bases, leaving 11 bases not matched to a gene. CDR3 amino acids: CSARLTGGDLNNQPQHF. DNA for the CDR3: TGCAGTGCTAGACTGACAGGGGGGGACCTTAACAATCAGCCCCAGCATTTT.

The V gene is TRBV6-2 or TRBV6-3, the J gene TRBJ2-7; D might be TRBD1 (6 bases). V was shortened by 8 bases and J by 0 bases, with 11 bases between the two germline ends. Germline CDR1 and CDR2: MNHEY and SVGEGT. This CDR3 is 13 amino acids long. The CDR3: CASRPGASYEQYV. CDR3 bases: TGTGCCAGCCGTCCAGGGGCCTCCTACGAGCAGTACGTC.

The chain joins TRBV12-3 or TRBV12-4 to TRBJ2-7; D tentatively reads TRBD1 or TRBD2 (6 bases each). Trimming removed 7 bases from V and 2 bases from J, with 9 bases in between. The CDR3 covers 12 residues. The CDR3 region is CASKGGPYEQYF. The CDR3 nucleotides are TGTGCCAGCAAGGGGGGCCCCTACGAGCAGTACTTC.

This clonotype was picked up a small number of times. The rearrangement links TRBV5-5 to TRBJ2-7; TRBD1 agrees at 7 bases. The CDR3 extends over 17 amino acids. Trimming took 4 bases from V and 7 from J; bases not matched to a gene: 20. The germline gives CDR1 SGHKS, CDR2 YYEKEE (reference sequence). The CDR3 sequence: CASSPGQRGSIHGEQYV. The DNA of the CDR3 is TGTGCCAGCAGCCCGGGACAGAGAGGATCTATACATGGGGAGCAGTACGTC.

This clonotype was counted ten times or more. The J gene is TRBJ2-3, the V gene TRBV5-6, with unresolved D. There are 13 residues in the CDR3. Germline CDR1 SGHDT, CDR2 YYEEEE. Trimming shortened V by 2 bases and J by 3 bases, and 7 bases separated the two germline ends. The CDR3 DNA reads TGTGCCAGCAGCTTTACGGTGACAGATACGCAGTATTTT. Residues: CASSFTVTDTQYF.

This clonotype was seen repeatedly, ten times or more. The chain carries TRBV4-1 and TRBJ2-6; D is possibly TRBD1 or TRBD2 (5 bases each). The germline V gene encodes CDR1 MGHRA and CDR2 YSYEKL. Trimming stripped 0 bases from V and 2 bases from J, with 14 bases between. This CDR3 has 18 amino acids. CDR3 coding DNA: TGCGCCAGCAGCCAAGATAGAGAGGGGCAGGCTGGGGCCAACGTCCTGACTTTC. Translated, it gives CASSQDREGQAGANVLTF.